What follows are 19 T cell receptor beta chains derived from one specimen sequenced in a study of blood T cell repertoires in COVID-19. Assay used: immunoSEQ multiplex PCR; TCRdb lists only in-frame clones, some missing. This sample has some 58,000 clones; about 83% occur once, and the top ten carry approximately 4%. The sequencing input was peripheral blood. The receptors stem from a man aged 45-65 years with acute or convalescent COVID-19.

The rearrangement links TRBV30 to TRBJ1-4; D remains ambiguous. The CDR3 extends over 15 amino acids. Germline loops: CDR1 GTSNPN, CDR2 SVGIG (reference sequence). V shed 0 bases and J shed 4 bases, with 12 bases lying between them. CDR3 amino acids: CAWSVGYEGNEKLFF. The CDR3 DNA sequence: TGTGCCTGGAGTGTAGGGTACGAGGGTAATGAAAAACTGTTTTTT.

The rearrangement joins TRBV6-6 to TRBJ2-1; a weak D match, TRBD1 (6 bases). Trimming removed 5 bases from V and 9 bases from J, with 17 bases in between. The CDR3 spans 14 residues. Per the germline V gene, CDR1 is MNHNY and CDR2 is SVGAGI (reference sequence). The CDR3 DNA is TGTGCCAGCAGTCTTGGACAGACTGGGGGTGAGCAGTTCTTC. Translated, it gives CASSLGQTGGEQFF.

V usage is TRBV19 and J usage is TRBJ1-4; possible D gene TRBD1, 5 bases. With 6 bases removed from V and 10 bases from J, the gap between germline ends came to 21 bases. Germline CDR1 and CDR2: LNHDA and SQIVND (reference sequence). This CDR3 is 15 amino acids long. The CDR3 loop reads CASRDTGLKRGKLFF. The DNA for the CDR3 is TGTGCCAGTAGAGACACGGGACTCAAGAGGGGAAAACTGTTTTTT.

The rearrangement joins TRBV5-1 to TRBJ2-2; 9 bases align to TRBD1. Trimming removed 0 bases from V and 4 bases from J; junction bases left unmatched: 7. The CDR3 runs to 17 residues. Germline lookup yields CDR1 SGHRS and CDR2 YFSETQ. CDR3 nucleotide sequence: TGCGCCAGCAGCTTGGCCCCGGGACAGGGTGGCACCGGGGAGCTGTTTTTT. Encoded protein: CASSLAPGQGGTGELFF.

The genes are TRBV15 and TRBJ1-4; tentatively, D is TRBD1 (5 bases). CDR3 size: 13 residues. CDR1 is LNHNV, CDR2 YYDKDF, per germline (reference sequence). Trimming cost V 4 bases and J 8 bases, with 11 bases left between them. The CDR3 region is CATSMGGSEKLFF. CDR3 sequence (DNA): TGTGCCACCAGCATGGGGGGATCCGAAAAACTGTTTTTT.

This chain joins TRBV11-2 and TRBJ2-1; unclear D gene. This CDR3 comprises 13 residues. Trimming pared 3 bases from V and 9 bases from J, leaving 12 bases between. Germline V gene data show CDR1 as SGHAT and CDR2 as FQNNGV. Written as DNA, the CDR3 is TGTGCCAGCAGCTTGGTCGAGGTTGGTGAGCAGTTCTTC. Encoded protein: CASSLVEVGEQFF.

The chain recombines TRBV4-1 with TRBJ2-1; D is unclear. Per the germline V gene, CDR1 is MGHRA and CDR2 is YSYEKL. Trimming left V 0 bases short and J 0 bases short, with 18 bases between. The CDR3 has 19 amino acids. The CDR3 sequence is CASSQEAARVRSSYNEQFF. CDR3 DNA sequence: TGCGCCAGCAGCCAAGAAGCTGCTCGCGTCCGAAGCTCCTACAATGAGCAGTTCTTC.

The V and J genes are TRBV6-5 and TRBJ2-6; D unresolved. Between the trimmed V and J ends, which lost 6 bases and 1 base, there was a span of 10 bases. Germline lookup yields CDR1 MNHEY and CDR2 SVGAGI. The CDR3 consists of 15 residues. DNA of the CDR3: TGTGCCAGCAGCCAAACGAGATCTGGGGCCAACGTCCTGACTTTC. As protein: CASSQTRSGANVLTF.

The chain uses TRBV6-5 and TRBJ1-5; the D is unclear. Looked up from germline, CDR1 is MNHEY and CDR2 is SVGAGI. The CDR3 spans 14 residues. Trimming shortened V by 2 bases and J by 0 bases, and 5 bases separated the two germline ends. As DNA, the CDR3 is TGTGCCAGCAGTTACGGGCGTAGCAATCAGCCCCAGCATTTT. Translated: CASSYGRSNQPQHF.

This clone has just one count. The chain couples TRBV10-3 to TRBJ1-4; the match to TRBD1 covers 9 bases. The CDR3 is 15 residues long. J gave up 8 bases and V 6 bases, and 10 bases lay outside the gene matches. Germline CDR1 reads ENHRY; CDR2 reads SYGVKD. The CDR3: CAIRSAGTGKEKLFF. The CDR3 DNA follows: TGTGCCATCAGATCGGCCGGGACAGGGAAAGAAAAACTGTTTTTT.

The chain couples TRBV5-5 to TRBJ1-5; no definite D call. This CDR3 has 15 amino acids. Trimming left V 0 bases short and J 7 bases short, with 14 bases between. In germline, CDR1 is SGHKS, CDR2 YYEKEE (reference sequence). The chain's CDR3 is CASSLAGSRLQPQHF. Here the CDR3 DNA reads TGTGCCAGCAGCTTGGCGGGATCGCGGCTACAGCCCCAGCATTTT.

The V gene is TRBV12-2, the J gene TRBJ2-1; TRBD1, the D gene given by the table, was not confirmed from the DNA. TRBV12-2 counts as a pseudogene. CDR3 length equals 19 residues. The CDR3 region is CASRFSGQGTKISYNEQFF. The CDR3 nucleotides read TGTGCAAGTCGCTTTTCGGGACAGGGGACAAAAATCTCCTACAATGAGCAGTTCTTC.

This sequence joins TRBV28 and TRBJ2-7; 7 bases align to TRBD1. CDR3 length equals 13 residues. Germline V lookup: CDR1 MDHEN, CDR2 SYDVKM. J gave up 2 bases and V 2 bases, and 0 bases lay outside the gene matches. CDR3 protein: CASSLGTAYEQYF. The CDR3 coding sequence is TGTGCCAGCAGTTTAGGGACAGCCTACGAGCAGTACTTC.

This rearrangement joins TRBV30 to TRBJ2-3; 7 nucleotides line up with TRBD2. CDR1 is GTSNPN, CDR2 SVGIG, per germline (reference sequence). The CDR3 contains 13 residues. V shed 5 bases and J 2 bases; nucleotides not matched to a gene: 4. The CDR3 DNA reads TGTGCCTGGCAAAAGCGGGACACAGATACGCAGTATTTT. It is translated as CAWQKRDTDTQYF. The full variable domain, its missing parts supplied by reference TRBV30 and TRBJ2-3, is SQTIHQWPATLVQPVGSPLSLECTVEGTSNPNLYWYRQAAGRGLQLLFYSVGIGQISSEVPQNLSASRPQDRQFILSSKKLLLSDSGFYLCAWQKRDTDTQYFGPGTRLTVL.

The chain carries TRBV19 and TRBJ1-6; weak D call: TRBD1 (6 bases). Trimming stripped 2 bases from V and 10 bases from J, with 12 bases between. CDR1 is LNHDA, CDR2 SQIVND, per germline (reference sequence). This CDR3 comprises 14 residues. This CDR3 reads CASSIRRGQSPLHF. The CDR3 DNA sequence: TGTGCCAGTAGTATACGCAGGGGTCAATCACCCCTCCACTTT.

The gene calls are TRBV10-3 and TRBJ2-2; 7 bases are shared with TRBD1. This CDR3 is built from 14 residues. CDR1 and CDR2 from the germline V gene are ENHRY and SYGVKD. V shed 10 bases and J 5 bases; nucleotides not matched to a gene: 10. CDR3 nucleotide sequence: TGTGCCACTGGACCCGGGACAGCTACCGGGGAGCTGTTTTTT. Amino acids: CATGPGTATGELFF.

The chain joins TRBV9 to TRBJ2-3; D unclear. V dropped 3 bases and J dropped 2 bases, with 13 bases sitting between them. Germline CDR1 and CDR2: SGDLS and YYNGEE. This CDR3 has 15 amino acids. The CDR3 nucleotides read TGTGCCAGCAGCGGCCGCGGTTCATCCACAGATACGCAGTATTTT. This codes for CASSGRGSSTDTQYF.

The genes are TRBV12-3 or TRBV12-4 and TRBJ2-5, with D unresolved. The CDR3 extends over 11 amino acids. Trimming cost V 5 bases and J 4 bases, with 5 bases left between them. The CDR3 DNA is TGTGCCAGCAGTCCTCGAGAGACCCAGTACTTC. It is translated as CASSPRETQYF.

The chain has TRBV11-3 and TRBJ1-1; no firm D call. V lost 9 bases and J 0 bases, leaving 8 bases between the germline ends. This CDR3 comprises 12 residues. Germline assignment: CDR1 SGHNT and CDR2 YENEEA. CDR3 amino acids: CASGGMNTEAFF. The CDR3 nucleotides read TGTGCCAGTGGAGGCATGAACACTGAAGCTTTCTTT.